The 21 T cell receptor beta chains below were found in one sample sequenced in a study of response to subunit inactivated influenza vaccine. TCRdb ran MiXCR on the RT-PCR reads and lists one entry per CDR3 protein. The table records 560,000 or so distinct CDR3 sequences, approximately 7.7% of them present only once. The sample here was PBMCs from blood, taken around 25 months after vaccination. The receptors here all came from a man between 50 and 69 years old who received an inactivated influenza vaccine.

In its sample, this clonotype was seen many times. V is TRBV12-3 or TRBV12-4 and J is TRBJ2-2; D is uncertain. V shed 6 bases and J shed 1 base, with 6 bases lying between them. The CDR3 extends over 13 amino acids. The CDR3 loop is CASRRENTGELFF. CDR3 DNA: TGTGCCAGCAGAAGGGAGAACACCGGGGAGCTGTTTTTT.

This clonotype showed up just once. The chain uses TRBV20-1 and TRBJ2-5; 11 bases fit TRBD1. The length of the CDR3 is 15 residues. V shed 0 bases, J shed 4 bases, and the junction held 4 bases outside the gene matches. The germline V gene encodes CDR1 DFQATT and CDR2 SNEGSKA (reference sequence). CDR3 sequence (DNA): TGCAGTGCTAGAGATGGGGGGACAGGGGGAGAGACCCAGTACTTC. Translating it yields CSARDGGTGGETQYF.

The rearrangement joins TRBV7-2 to TRBJ2-7, with 9 bases identical to TRBD2. CDR1 is SGHTA and CDR2 is FQGNSA in the germline V gene. J gave up 3 bases and V 4 bases, and 7 bases lay outside the gene matches. This CDR3 has 15 amino acids. The DNA of the CDR3 is TGTGCCAGCAGCTCCCGACTAGCGGTCAACTACGAGCAGTACTTC. This codes for CASSSRLAVNYEQYF.

This clonotype was detected only a few times. The J gene is TRBJ2-7, the V gene TRBV5-5; 8 bases map to TRBD1. CDR3 length: 16 residues. Trimming removed 4 bases from V and 2 bases from J; junction bases left unmatched: 11. Germline V gives CDR1 SGHKS, CDR2 YYEKEE (reference sequence). The CDR3 DNA reads TGTGCCAGCAGCCTCGACCTGGGACAGGCCACCTACGAGCAGTACTTC. As protein: CASSLDLGQATYEQYF.

This clonotype showed up many times. This rearrangement joins TRBV12-3 or TRBV12-4 to TRBJ2-2; 8 bases agree with TRBD2. Germline trimming cut 1 base from V and 4 bases from J; bases unmatched to any gene: 8. This CDR3 comprises 17 residues. The CDR3 DNA reads as TGTGCCAGCAGTTTAGTCCGACTAGCGCTAAGCACCGGGGAGCTGTTTTTT. Translation: CASSLVRLALSTGELFF.

This clonotype was counted ten times or more. This chain joins TRBV5-1 and TRBJ1-1; no clear D gene. Germline V gene data show CDR1 as SGHRS and CDR2 as YFSETQ. The CDR3 runs to 13 residues. V lost 1 base, J lost 4 bases, and 8 bases lay in between. CDR3 nucleotides: TGCGCCAGCAGCTTGTGGGAGGGCACTGAAGCTTTCTTT. Translation: CASSLWEGTEAFF.

This clonotype occurred many times. The rearrangement joins TRBV7-8 to TRBJ2-1, with TRBD2 matching over 9 bases. The germline CDR1 and CDR2 sequences are SGHVS and FQNEAQ. The CDR3 is 16 residues long. Trimming cost V 0 bases and J 10 bases; bases outside gene matches: 10. The CDR3 region has the DNA TGTGCCAGCAGCTTAGCTAGCGGGGGCCTCTCTGGAGAGCAGTTCTTC. Its protein is CASSLASGGLSGEQFF.

This clonotype was counted only a few times. The chain joins TRBV20-1 to TRBJ2-7; 8 bases map to TRBD2. Trimming at V came to 6 bases and at J to 8 bases, leaving 15 bases not matched to a gene. Germline V lookup: CDR1 DFQATT, CDR2 SNEGSKA (reference sequence). The CDR3 covers 14 residues. The CDR3 nucleotides read TGCAGTGCGAATCCTGGACTAGCCCTTTCCCAGCAGTACTTC. It yields the protein CSANPGLALSQQYF.

At least ten counts were recorded for this clonotype. The chain joins TRBV13 to TRBJ1-5; D is possibly TRBD1 (6 bases). Trimming left V 5 bases short and J 7 bases short, with 9 bases between. This CDR3 region has 12 residues. Per the germline V gene, CDR1 is PRHDT and CDR2 is FYEKMQ (reference sequence). CDR3 coding DNA: TGTGCCAGCAGCGCCACAGGGCAGCCCCAGCATTTT. The encoded protein is CASSATGQPQHF.

For this clonotype: A clone one base away is much larger, so this may be a read error. The chain uses TRBV20-1 and TRBJ2-5; 8 positions agree with TRBD1. Germline V gene lookup returns CDR1 DFQATT and CDR2 SNEGSKA (reference sequence). This CDR3 spans 16 amino acids. The DNA for the CDR3 is TGCTGTGCTAGGACAGGGTCGGATTGGTTAAGAGAGACCCAGTACTTC. Translated, it gives CCARTGSDWLRETQYF.

This clonotype was observed many times. The chain is built from TRBV5-1 and TRBJ2-2; 8 bases align to TRBD2. The CDR3 extends over 16 amino acids. V shed 0 bases and J 6 bases; nucleotides not matched to a gene: 7. Per germline, CDR1 SGHRS and CDR2 YFSETQ. The CDR3 loop reads CASSLAARGVAGELFF. The CDR3 DNA is TGCGCCAGCAGCTTGGCGGCGCGGGGGGTCGCCGGGGAGCTGTTTTTT. The whole variable domain, remainder taken from reference TRBV5-1 and TRBJ2-2, is KAGVTQTPRYLIKTRGQQVTLSCSPISGHRSVSWYQQTPGQGLQFLFEYFSETQRNKGNFPGRFSGRQFSNSRSEMNVSTLELGDSALYLCASSLAARGVAGELFFGEGSRLTVL.

This clonotype occurred many times. The chain combines TRBV29-1 with TRBJ2-7; TRBD2 is a possible D gene (5 bases). CDR1 is SQVTM, CDR2 ANQGSEA, per germline. CDR3 length: 15 amino acids. V shed 4 bases and J shed 0 bases, with 16 bases lying between them. CDR3 amino acids: CSVGGLGISSYEQYF. In DNA form, the CDR3 reads TGCAGCGTTGGAGGACTGGGGATTAGCTCCTACGAGCAGTACTTC.

In regard to this clonotype: A read error is possible here, since a much larger clone lies one base away. The V and J genes are TRBV12-3 or TRBV12-4 and TRBJ1-5; D is perhaps TRBD1 (5 bases). The CDR3 has 14 residues. CDR3 region: CASILTRVDQPQHF. As DNA, the CDR3 is TGTGCCAGCATTTTAACCAGGGTCGACCAGCCCCAGCATTTT.

This clonotype has a count of ten or more. The chain uses TRBV9 and TRBJ2-2, with D unresolved. CDR3 size: 16 residues. Germline CDR1 and CDR2: SGDLS and YYNGEE. Trimming removed 1 base from V and 0 bases from J, with 10 bases in between. CDR3 coding DNA: TGTGCCAGCAGCGTATGGCAGGAGCCGAACACCGGGGAGCTGTTTTTT. It is translated as CASSVWQEPNTGELFF. Using reference TRBV9 and TRBJ2-2 for the parts outside the CDR3, the full variable domain is DSGVTQTPKHLITATGQRVTLRCSPRSGDLSVYWYQQSLDQGLQFLIQYYNGEERAKGNILERFSAQQFPDLHSELNLSSLELGDSALYFCASSVWQEPNTGELFFGEGSRLTVL.

This clonotype showed up just a few times. The CDR3 DNA sequence: TGTGCCAGCAGCCAAGGGGCAGGGGGAGTTGAAAAACTGTTTTTT. Amino acid sequence: CASSQGAGGVEKLFF. V gene TRBV7-2 combines with J gene TRBJ1-4; 7 nucleotides line up with TRBD1. V was clipped by 5 bases and J by 7 bases; unmatched bases: 10. CDR1 and CDR2 (germline): SGHTA, FQGNSA. The CDR3 covers 15 residues. The full variable domain, in which reference TRBV7-2 and TRBJ1-4 provide the parts outside the CDR3, is GAGVSQSPSNKVTEKGKDVELRCDPISGHTALYWYRQSLGQGLEFLIYFQGNSAPDKSGLPSDRFSAERTGGSVSTLTIQRTQQEDSAVYLCASSQGAGGVEKLFFGSGTQLSVL.

The chain combines TRBV7-2 with TRBJ1-1; TRBD1 matches 8 bases. Trimming removed 4 bases from V and 6 bases from J; junction bases left unmatched: 7. CDR1 SGHTA and CDR2 FQGNSA come from the germline V gene. This CDR3 is 14 amino acids long. The CDR3 DNA reads TGTGCCAGCAGCTCCGACAGGGGAAGGGCTGAAGCTTTCTTT. Its translation is CASSSDRGRAEAFF.

The chain has TRBV20-1 and TRBJ2-7; TRBD2 matches at 8 bases. This CDR3 is 13 amino acids long. V was pared by 6 bases and J by 4 bases, with 8 bases of the junction left unmatched. Germline-derived CDR1 and CDR2 are DFQATT and SNEGSKA (reference sequence). The CDR3 DNA follows: TGCAGTGCCGGGGGGGGATCGACGTACGAGCAGTACTTC. This translates into CSAGGGSTYEQYF.

This clonotype was observed a few times. This sequence joins TRBV27 and TRBJ2-5; the match to TRBD2 covers 8 bases. CDR1 and CDR2 (germline): MNHEY, SMNVEV (reference sequence). This CDR3 is built from 14 residues. V lost 0 bases, J lost 3 bases, and 0 bases stayed unmatched. The CDR3 DNA reads TGTGCCAGCAGTTTATCACTAGCGGAAGAGACCCAGTACTTC. Protein sequence: CASSLSLAEETQYF.

A few counts support this clonotype. V is TRBV29-1 and J is TRBJ1-2; D is possibly TRBD1 (5 bases). CDR1 is SQVTM and CDR2 is ANQGSEA in the germline V gene. The length of the CDR3 is 12 residues. V was trimmed by 7 bases and J by 8 bases, leaving 17 bases between them. CDR3 coding DNA: TGCAGCGCCGGGGACTCGGCTGTGGGCTACACCTTC. Translated: CSAGDSAVGYTF.

Ten or more counts support this clonotype. The J gene is TRBJ2-1, the V gene TRBV20-1; D assignment may be TRBD1 or TRBD2 (6 bases each). Germline CDR1 DFQATT, CDR2 SNEGSKA (reference sequence). This CDR3 has 15 amino acids. Trimming removed 1 base from V and 4 bases from J, with 14 bases in between. CDR3 amino acids: CSARVHRGQYNEQFF. CDR3 bases: TGCAGTGCTAGAGTACACCGGGGGCAATACAATGAGCAGTTCTTC.

At least ten counts were recorded for this clonotype. The chain is built from TRBV11-2 and TRBJ2-1, with 14 bases aligning to TRBD2. Germline loops: CDR1 SGHAT, CDR2 FQNNGV. The CDR3 has 17 residues. J gave up 7 bases and V 2 bases, and 7 bases lay outside the gene matches. The CDR3 DNA sequence: TGTGCCAGCAGCTTATATCGAAGGACTAGCGGGGGGAATGAGCAGTTCTTC. Amino acid sequence: CASSLYRRTSGGNEQFF.